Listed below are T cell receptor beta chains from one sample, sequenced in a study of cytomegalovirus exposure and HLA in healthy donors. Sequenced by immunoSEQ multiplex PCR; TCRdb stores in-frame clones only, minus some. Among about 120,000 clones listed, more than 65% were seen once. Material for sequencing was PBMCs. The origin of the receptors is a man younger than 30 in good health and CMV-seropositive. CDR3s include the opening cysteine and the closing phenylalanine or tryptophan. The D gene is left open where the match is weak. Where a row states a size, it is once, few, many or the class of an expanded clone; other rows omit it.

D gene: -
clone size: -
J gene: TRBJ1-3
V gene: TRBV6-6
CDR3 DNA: TGTGCCAGCCGTTTGGGAGGGAGTACTACTTGGAACACCATATATTTT
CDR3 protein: CASRLGGSTTWNTIYF

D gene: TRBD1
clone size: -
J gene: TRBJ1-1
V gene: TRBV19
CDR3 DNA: TGTGCCAGTAGTATCGACCCGACAGGGGGCTATTTTGAAGCTTTCTTT
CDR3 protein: CASSIDPTGGYFEAFF

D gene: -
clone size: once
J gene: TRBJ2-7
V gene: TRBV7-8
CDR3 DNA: TGTGCCAGCAGCCATACAGGGTTTCGCGGCGAGCAGTACTTC
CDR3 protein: CASSHTGFRGEQYF

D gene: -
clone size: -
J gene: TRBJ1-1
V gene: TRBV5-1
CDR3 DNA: TGCGCCAGCAGCCCAAAGGGGGAGGGGAACACTGAAGCTTTCTTT
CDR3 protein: CASSPKGEGNTEAFF

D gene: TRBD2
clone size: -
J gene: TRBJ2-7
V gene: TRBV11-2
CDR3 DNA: TGTGCCAGCAGCTTTGCTAGGACTAGCGGGAGCTCCTACGAGCAGTACTTC
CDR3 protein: CASSFARTSGSSYEQYF

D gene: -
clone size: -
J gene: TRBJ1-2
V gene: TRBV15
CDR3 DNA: TGTGCCACCAGCAGAGATAGGAGTGGCTACACCTTC
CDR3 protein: CATSRDRSGYTF

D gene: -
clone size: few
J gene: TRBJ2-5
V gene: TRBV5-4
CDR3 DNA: TGTGCCAGCAGCTTTCGCGGGCAAGAGACCCAGTACTTC
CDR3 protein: CASSFRGQETQYF

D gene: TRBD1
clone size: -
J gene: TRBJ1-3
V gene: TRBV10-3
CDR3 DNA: TGTGCCATCAGCTTGGGACAGGGGGAAATAAACACCATATATTTT
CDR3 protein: CAISLGQGEINTIYF

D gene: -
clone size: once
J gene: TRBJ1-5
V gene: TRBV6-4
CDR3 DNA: TGTGCCAGCAGTGCAGGGTTTAGCAATCAGCCCCAGCATTTT
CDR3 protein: CASSAGFSNQPQHF

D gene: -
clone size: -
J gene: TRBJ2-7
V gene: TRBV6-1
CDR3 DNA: TGTGCCAGCAGTATACAGGGATACGAGCAGTACTTC
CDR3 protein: CASSIQGYEQYF

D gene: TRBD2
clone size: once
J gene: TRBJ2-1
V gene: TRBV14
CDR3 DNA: TGTGCCAGCAGCCAACCCCGACGGCGGACTAGCGGGAGTAGGGACAATGAGCAGTTCTTC
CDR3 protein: CASSQPRRRTSGSRDNEQFF

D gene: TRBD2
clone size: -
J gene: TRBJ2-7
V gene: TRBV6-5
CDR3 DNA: TGTGCCAGCAGTTACAACGGCGGGGGGCACTACGAGCAGTACTTC
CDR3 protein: CASSYNGGGHYEQYF

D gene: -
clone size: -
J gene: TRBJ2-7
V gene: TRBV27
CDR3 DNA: TGTGCCAGCAGTTCCGATCTGGACAGCCCCTACGAGCAGTACTTC
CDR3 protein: CASSSDLDSPYEQYF

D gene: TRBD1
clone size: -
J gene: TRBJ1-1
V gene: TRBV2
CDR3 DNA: TGTGCCAGCAGTGTGGAGGGGGCGATCACTGAAGCTTTCTTT
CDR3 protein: CASSVEGAITEAFF

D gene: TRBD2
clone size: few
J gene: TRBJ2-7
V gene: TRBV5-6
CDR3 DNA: TGTGCCAGCAGCGGAAGGACTAGCGTCTCCTACGAGCAGTACTTC
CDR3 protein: CASSGRTSVSYEQYF

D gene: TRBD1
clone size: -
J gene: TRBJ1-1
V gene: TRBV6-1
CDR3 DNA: TGTGCCAGCAGCTGGGACAGGGCCGGCACTGAAGCTTTCTTT
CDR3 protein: CASSWDRAGTEAFF

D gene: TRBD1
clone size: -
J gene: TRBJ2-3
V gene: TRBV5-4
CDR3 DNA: TGTGCCAGCAGCTCGTTACAGGGGCTCGTAGAGACGCAGTATTTT
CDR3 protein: CASSSLQGLVETQYF

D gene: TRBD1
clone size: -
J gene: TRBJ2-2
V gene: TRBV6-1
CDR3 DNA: TGTGCCAGCAACAGGGACAGGGAGACCGGGGAGCTGTTTTTT
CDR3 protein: CASNRDRETGELFF

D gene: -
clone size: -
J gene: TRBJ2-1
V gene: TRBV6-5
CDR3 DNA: TGTGCCAGCAGTTTAGCGAAGACGGAGTGGTTCTTC
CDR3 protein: CASSLAKTEWFF

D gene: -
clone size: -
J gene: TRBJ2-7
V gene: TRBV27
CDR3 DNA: TGTGCCAGCAGCCGGTTGGGGTCCGGGGTTCACGAGCAGTACTTC
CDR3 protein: CASSRLGSGVHEQYF